Presented here are 5 T cell receptor beta chains from one specimen sequenced in a study of cytomegalovirus exposure and HLA in healthy donors. Primers for the PCR totalled 60 Vbeta and 13 Jbeta. The assay was immunoSEQ multiplex PCR, and TCRdb's table has in-frame clones only and misses some. The data contain about 180,000 clones, around 80% of them seen just once; the ten biggest clones take up 1.5% to 2%. Sequenced input: PBMCs. Receptors originate from a woman aged 25-40 years in good health and CMV-seronegative.

This chain connects TRBV5-8 to TRBJ2-5; 9 bases match TRBD1. J lost 1 base, V lost 3 bases, and 10 bases had no gene match. The CDR3 is made up of 17 amino acids. Germline lookup yields CDR1 SGHTS and CDR2 YDEGEE. CDR3 in DNA: TGTGCCAGCAGCTGGGGTGGACAGGGGACGGGCCAAGAGACCCAGTACTTC. It specifies CASSWGGQGTGQETQYF.

A note on this clone: This CDR3 is also generated by other DNA sequences in the sample. This chain joins TRBV6-5 and TRBJ2-3, with TRBD2 as a possible D gene (6 bases). V shed 5 bases and J shed 1 base, with 7 bases lying between them. The CDR3 has 13 residues. The V gene's germline CDR1 is MNHEY and CDR2 SVGAGI. The CDR3 is CASSRGGTDTQYF. DNA for the CDR3: TGTGCCAGCAGTCGCGGGGGCACAGATACGCAGTATTTT.

The gene calls are TRBV19 and TRBJ1-3; no firm D call. V lost 5 bases, J lost 0 bases, and 11 bases lay in between. CDR3 size: 15 residues. The V gene's germline CDR1 is LNHDA and CDR2 SQIVND (reference sequence). Here the CDR3 reads CASSFRGLSGNTIYF. The CDR3 nucleotides read TGTGCCAGTAGTTTTCGCGGGCTCTCTGGAAACACCATATATTTT.

V gene TRBV7-2 combines with J gene TRBJ1-1, with 7 positions matching TRBD1. CDR3 length: 16 amino acids. Germline assignment: CDR1 SGHTA and CDR2 FQGNSA. Trimming cost V 5 bases and J 5 bases; bases outside gene matches: 14. In DNA, the CDR3 is TGTGCCAGCAGCCCCCGAACAGGGGTTGGCATGACTGAAGCTTTCTTT. This translates into CASSPRTGVGMTEAFF.

This chain uses TRBV28 with TRBJ2-7; TRBD1 might be the D (5 bases). The CDR3 loop spans 12 amino acids. Germline V gene data show CDR1 as MDHEN and CDR2 as SYDVKM. V lost 7 bases and J lost 1, with 8 bases in between. The CDR3 DNA reads as TGTGCCAGCAATCAGGGTTCCTACGAGCAGTACTTC. Protein product: CASNQGSYEQYF.